Shown below are 22 T cell receptor beta chains from a single sample sequenced in a study of human T cells and chemical hapten exposure. Using its own MiXCR run on the RACE reads, TCRdb lists one record per CDR3 protein. Among about 47,000 distinct CDR3 sequences listed, less than 4.5% were seen once. The time point: healthy volunteer bleed at 2 weeks. Total RNA was isolated from whole blood that had not been fractionated. Material: whole blood. The receptor source for this set is a human donor in good health. Some clones in this sample may be carry-over from other donors' samples.

This clonotype showed up just a few times. The conserved final phenylalanine or tryptophan is absent from the CDR3, which likely points to a read error. V and J are TRBV25-1 and TRBJ2-5; TRBD1 matches at 9 bases. The length of the CDR3 is 15 residues. Germline V gives CDR1 MGHDK, CDR2 SYGVNS. With 6 bases clipped from V and 5 bases from J, the junction kept 10 bases outside the gene matches. The chain's CDR3 is CASSPGQGFGETQYS. CDR3 nucleotides: TGTGCCAGCAGCCCCGGACAGGGGTTTGGGGAGACCCAGTACTCC.

In this sample, this clonotype turned up many times. The chain uses TRBV27 and TRBJ1-6; no reliable D call. There are 14 residues in the CDR3. Germline lookup yields CDR1 MNHEY and CDR2 SMNVEV (reference sequence). V shed 2 bases and J shed 10 bases, with 12 bases lying between them. CDR3 bases: TGTGCCAGCAGTTTAAGTAGCCATTACTCACCCCTCCACTTT. Translation gives CASSLSSHYSPLHF.

The gene calls are TRBV27 and TRBJ2-3; 8 bases match TRBD2. V shed 0 bases, J shed 4 bases, and the junction held 6 bases outside the gene matches. This CDR3 contains 16 residues. The germline gives CDR1 MNHEY, CDR2 SMNVEV (reference sequence). CDR3 region: CASSLSTGRGPDTQYF. The CDR3 DNA is TGTGCCAGCAGTTTATCAACCGGGAGGGGCCCAGATACGCAGTATTTT.

There are a few counts of this clonotype. The chain links TRBV7-6 to TRBJ2-1; TRBD2 matches 11 bases. Germline V gene lookup returns CDR1 SGHVS and CDR2 FNYEAQ. The CDR3 sequence is 15 residues long. J gave up 15 bases and V 3 bases, and 13 bases lay outside the gene matches. CDR3 loop: CASSLEVAGGFPLFF. CDR3 DNA: TGTGCCAGCAGCTTGGAGGTAGCGGGAGGGTTTCCGTTGTTCTTC.

Many counts were recorded for this clonotype. This chain connects TRBV27 to TRBJ2-1; 7 nucleotides align to TRBD2. The CDR3 totals 14 residues. Germline CDR1 MNHEY, CDR2 SMNVEV (reference sequence). V trimming: 4 bases; J trimming: 10 bases; junction bases outside the gene matches: 10. CDR3 in DNA: TGTGCCAGCAGTTCGGGGGGTAATTTTTACGAGCAGTTCTTC. It yields the protein CASSSGGNFYEQFF.

This clonotype was counted many times. The chain carries TRBV29-1 and TRBJ2-5; TRBD2 matches at 12 bases. This CDR3 region has 13 residues. Germline V gives CDR1 SQVTM, CDR2 ANQGSEA. With V trimmed by 6 bases and J by 3 bases, 2 bases remained unmatched. CDR3 sequence (DNA): TGCAGCGTGAGGACTAGCGGGAAAGAGACCCAGTACTTC. This encodes CSVRTSGKETQYF.

This clonotype appeared many times. The V and J genes are TRBV24-1 and TRBJ2-5; D not certain. In germline, CDR1 is KGHDR, CDR2 SFDVKD. The CDR3 spans 13 residues. V lost 10 bases and J lost 2, with 13 bases in between. CDR3 residues: CATSSGLQETQYF. CDR3 coding DNA: TGTGCCACTTCGTCAGGCCTTCAAGAGACCCAGTACTTC.

This clonotype was seen at least ten times. CDR3 in DNA: TGTGCCAGCAGCTTAGGACAGGGGGAAGGCTACACCTTC. Its translation is CASSLGQGEGYTF. This chain links TRBV11-2 with TRBJ1-2; 9 bases are a match to TRBD1. The length of the CDR3 is 13 residues. CDR1 and CDR2 from the germline V gene are SGHAT and FQNNGV. The V segment lost 1 base and the J segment 8 bases; nucleotides outside the gene matches: 2.

This clonotype occurred a few times. The rearrangement joins TRBV24-1 to TRBJ2-1; D is uncertain. This CDR3 region has 11 residues. V lost 5 bases to trimming and J lost 8 bases, with 6 bases between them. The germline V gene has CDR1 KGHDR and CDR2 SFDVKD. The CDR3 is CATSGYDEQFF. The CDR3 bases are TGTGCCACCAGTGGTTACGATGAGCAGTTCTTC.

The sample holds many counts of this clonotype. The chain joins TRBV28 to TRBJ2-5, with a tentative D call TRBD1 (5 bases). The CDR3 extends over 14 amino acids. CDR1 is MDHEN, CDR2 SYDVKM, per germline. Trimming pared 2 bases from V and 4 bases from J, leaving 11 bases between. CDR3 sequence reads: CASSLISGLETQYF. As DNA, the CDR3 is TGTGCCAGCAGTTTAATCTCAGGGTTAGAGACCCAGTACTTC. Combining the CDR3 with reference TRBV28 and TRBJ2-5 gives the whole variable domain DVKVTQSSRYLVKRTGEKVFLECVQDMDHENMFWYRQDPGLGLRLIYFSYDVKMKEKGDIPEGYSVSREKKERFSLILESASTNQTSMYLCASSLISGLETQYFGPGTRLLVL.

With regard to this clonotype: A read error may explain this, as a much larger clone is one base away. V gene TRBV7-9 combines with J gene TRBJ2-6; D call uncertain. CDR3 length equals 17 residues. Germline CDR1 reads SEHNR; CDR2 reads FQNEAQ (reference sequence). Trimming removed 4 bases at V and 6 bases at J, with 19 bases between. The CDR3 DNA sequence: TGTGCCAGCAGCTCATATACCGGGTTCGACGCGGCCAACGTCCTGACTTTC. Translation: CASSSYTGFDAANVLTF.

Note on this clonotype: A much larger clonotype is one base distant, so this may be a read error. The chain combines TRBV7-9 with TRBJ1-4, with D perhaps TRBD1 (5 bases). The CDR3 covers 15 residues. Germline V gives CDR1 SEHNR, CDR2 FQNEAQ (reference sequence). The CDR3: CSSSLGGKISEKLFF. DNA of the CDR3: TGTTCCAGCAGCTTGGGGGGAAAGATAAGTGAAAAACTGTTTTTT.

V and J are TRBV29-1 and TRBJ2-2; D possibly uses TRBD1 or TRBD2 (7 bases each). This CDR3 has 15 residues. V dropped 6 bases and J dropped 3 bases, with 17 bases sitting between them. CDR1 and CDR2 (germline): SQVTM, ANQGSEA. CDR3 sequence: CSVEPQGGDTGELFF. CDR3 DNA: TGCAGCGTGGAACCTCAGGGGGGGGACACCGGGGAGCTGTTTTTT.

This clonotype was seen more than once but under ten times. V usage is TRBV12-3 or TRBV12-4 and J usage is TRBJ2-2; D is unclear. CDR3 length: 14 amino acids. V was cut by 3 bases and J by 7 bases, with 12 bases left in between. CDR3 protein: CASSLVARGGELFF. The DNA for the CDR3 is TGTGCCAGCAGTTTGGTAGCTAGAGGCGGGGAGCTGTTTTTT.

The chain uses TRBV5-4 and TRBJ2-3, with D hard to call. The germline V gene encodes CDR1 SGHNT and CDR2 YYREEE (reference sequence). CDR3 size: 12 residues. Trimming took off 4 bases at V and 4 bases at J, with 7 bases between the two ends. The CDR3 reads CASSKAADTQYF. The CDR3 DNA follows: TGTGCCAGCAGCAAGGCCGCAGATACGCAGTATTTT.

This clonotype was detected only a few times. A junction boundary mismatches the germline segment, possibly from a read error. The rearrangement links TRBV12-3 or TRBV12-4 to TRBJ2-2, with D tentatively TRBD2 (6 bases). CDR3 length: 16 residues. The CDR3 here is CASTRNVGGNAGELFF. CDR3 nucleotides: TGTGCCAGCACTAGAAATGTTGGGGGGAACGCCGGGGAGCTGTTTTTT.

This clonotype turned up a few times. The chain couples TRBV7-8 to TRBJ1-1, with 8 bases that match TRBD1. CDR1 and CDR2 (germline): SGHVS, FQNEAQ. The junction had 9 bases not matched to a gene; V was cut back by 5 bases and J by 4 bases. This CDR3 comprises 15 residues. The CDR3 protein is CASSQPQGAGTEAFF. The CDR3 coding sequence is TGTGCCAGCAGCCAGCCCCAGGGGGCAGGCACTGAAGCTTTCTTT.

This clonotype has a count of ten or more. This chain uses TRBV20-1 with TRBJ1-2, with D unclear. This CDR3 comprises 14 residues. Trimming left V 0 bases short and J 0 bases short, with 8 bases between. CDR1 and CDR2 (germline): DFQATT, SNEGSKA (reference sequence). As DNA, the CDR3 is TGCAGTGCTAGAGATCTAACCACTAACTATGGCTACACCTTC. Protein: CSARDLTTNYGYTF.

This clonotype is judged medium-sized (0.01 to 0.1%). J is TRBJ1-5 and V is TRBV20-1; D perhaps matches TRBD1 (6 bases). CDR3 length: 15 amino acids. Germline V gives CDR1 DFQATT, CDR2 SNEGSKA (reference sequence). The V and J ends lost 1 base and 3 bases respectively, with 13 bases between them. CDR3 sequence: CSARAGGQNNQPQHF. The CDR3 DNA follows: TGCAGTGCTAGAGCCGGGGGGCAGAACAATCAGCCCCAGCATTTT.

This clonotype was detected ten times or more. The chain has TRBV28 and TRBJ2-6; D call uncertain. CDR3 size: 15 residues. In germline, CDR1 is MDHEN, CDR2 SYDVKM. Trimming pared 6 bases from V and 2 bases from J, leaving 11 bases between. The CDR3 loop reads CASSPRDPGANVLTF. DNA for the CDR3: TGTGCCAGCAGCCCGCGAGACCCTGGGGCCAACGTCCTGACTTTC.

This clonotype was detected only a few times. The chain links TRBV11-2 to TRBJ2-3; 9 bases agree with TRBD2. The CDR3 totals 19 residues. J lost 2 bases, V lost 2 bases, and 14 bases had no gene match. CDR1 and CDR2 (germline): SGHAT, FQNNGV. CDR3 residues: CASSLSHLSPSGNTDTQYF. CDR3 coding DNA: TGTGCCAGCAGCTTATCGCACTTATCGCCTAGCGGGAACACAGATACGCAGTATTTT.

There are a few counts of this clonotype. The rearrangement joins TRBV20-1 to TRBJ1-2, with unresolved D. The CDR3 has 11 residues. Germline V CDR1 and CDR2: DFQATT, SNEGSKA (reference sequence). V gave up 3 bases and J gave up 7 bases, with 9 bases separating them. The CDR3 sequence: CSARLGSGYTF. The CDR3 DNA reads TGCAGTGCTAGGTTGGGTAGTGGCTACACCTTC.